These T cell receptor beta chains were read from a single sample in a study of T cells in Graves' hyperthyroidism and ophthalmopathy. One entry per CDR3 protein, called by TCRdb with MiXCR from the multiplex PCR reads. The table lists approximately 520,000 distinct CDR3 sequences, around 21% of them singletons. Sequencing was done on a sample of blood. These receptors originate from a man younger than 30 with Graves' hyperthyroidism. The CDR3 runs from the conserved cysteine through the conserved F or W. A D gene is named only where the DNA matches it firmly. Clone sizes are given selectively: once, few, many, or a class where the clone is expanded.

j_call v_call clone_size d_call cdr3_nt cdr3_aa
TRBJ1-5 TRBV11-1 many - TGTGCCAGCAGCCGAGGTCTCGGCCAGCCCCAGCATTTT CASSRGLGQPQHF
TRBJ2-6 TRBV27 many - TGTGCCAGCAGTTTATTGGCTGGGGCCAACGTCCTGACTTTC CASSLLAGANVLTF
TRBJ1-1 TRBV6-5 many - TGTGCCAGCAGTTACATTACGGTGGGGAACACTGAAGCTTTCTTT CASSYITVGNTEAFF
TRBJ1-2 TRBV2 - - TGTGCCAGCAGTGCGGGCTTCCAGGGCCCTGACGGCTACACCTTC CASSAGFQGPDGYTF
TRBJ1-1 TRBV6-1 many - TGTGCCAGCAGTGAAGCGCAATACACTGAAGCTTTCTTT CASSEAQYTEAFF
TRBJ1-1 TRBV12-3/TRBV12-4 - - TGTGCCAGCAGCTTCGGACGGAGGCACACTGAAGCTTTCTTT CASSFGRRHTEAFF
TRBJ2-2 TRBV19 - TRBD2 TGTGCCAGCCTAGGGGGACTAGCGGGAGGGCCGACCGGGGAGCTGTTTTTT CASLGGLAGGPTGELFF
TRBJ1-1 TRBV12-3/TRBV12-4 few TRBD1 TGTGCCAGCAGTCCCGGACAGGGATTCATGAACACTGAAGCTTTCTTT CASSPGQGFMNTEAFF
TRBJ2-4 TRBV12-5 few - TGTGCTAGTGGTTTGGTACTCGAAGGGCGGAACATTAAGTACTTC CASGLVLEGRNIKYF
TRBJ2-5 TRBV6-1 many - TGTGCCAGCATCGAACACGGGACCCAGTACTTC CASIEHGTQYF
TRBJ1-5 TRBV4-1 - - TGCGCCAGCAGCCAGTGGACCCTCAATCAGCCCCAGCATTTT CASSQWTLNQPQHF
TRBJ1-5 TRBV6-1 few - TGTGCCAGCAGTGGCAGAGGTAACGGCAATCAGCCCCAGCATTTT CASSGRGNGNQPQHF
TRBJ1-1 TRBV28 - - TGTGCCAGCAGCCGATATTTCGAGGAAGGTCAGGGTTTCTTT CASSRYFEEGQGFF
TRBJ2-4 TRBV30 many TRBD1 TGTGCCTGGGCCCCCAGGGGACAGGTTAGGAACATTCAGTACTTC CAWAPRGQVRNIQYF
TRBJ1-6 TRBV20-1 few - TGCAGTGCTAGAGATTTGGGGGGAGATAATTCACCCCTCCACTTT CSARDLGGDNSPLHF
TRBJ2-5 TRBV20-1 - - TGCAGTGCCCCAGGAGATCAAGAGACCCAGTACTTC CSAPGDQETQYF
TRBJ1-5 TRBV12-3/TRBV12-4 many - TGTGCCAGCAGTCCGGACTGGGCCGGCAATCAGCCCCAGCATTTT CASSPDWAGNQPQHF
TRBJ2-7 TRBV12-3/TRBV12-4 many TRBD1 TGTGCCAGTACAAAACAGGGGATCGGGTACGAGCAGTACTTC CASTKQGIGYEQYF
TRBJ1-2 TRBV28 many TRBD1 TGTGCCAGCAGCCCAGGGGGCGCAGACTATGGCTACACCTTC CASSPGGADYGYTF
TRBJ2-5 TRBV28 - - TGTGCCAGCAGTTTTGAGGACGAGACCCAGTACTTC CASSFEDETQYF
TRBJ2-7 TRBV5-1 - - TGCGCCAGCAGCTTGCAGGACACGAGGGTAACCTACGAGCAGTACTTC CASSLQDTRVTYEQYF
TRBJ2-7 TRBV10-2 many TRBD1 TGCGCCAGCAGTGAGTATAGAGGACAGGGGGATTACGAGCAGTACTTC CASSEYRGQGDYEQYF
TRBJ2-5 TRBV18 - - TGTGCCAGCTCACCACTTTCTCTCCGCCGGGGGCAAGAGACCCAGTACTTC CASSPLSLRRGQETQYF
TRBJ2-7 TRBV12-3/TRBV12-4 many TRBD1 TGTGCCAGCAGTTTAGGTTCCCGGGACAGGGGGCAAAAGCAGTACTTC CASSLGSRDRGQKQYF
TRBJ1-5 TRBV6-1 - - TGTGCCAGCAGGAGCCCACAGGGACTGGACCAGCCCCAGCATTTT CASRSPQGLDQPQHF
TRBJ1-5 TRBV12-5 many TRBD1 TGTGCTAGTGGTTTCGGGACAGGGGGTGTACAGCCCCAGCATTTT CASGFGTGGVQPQHF
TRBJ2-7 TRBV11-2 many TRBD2 TGTGCCAGCAGCTCAGGACGTCAGTGGGGGGGATACGAGCAGTACTTC CASSSGRQWGGYEQYF
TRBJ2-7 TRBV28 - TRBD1 TGTGCCAGCAGTTCGACAGGGAGTGTCTACGAGCAGTACTTC CASSSTGSVYEQYF
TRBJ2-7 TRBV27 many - TGTGCCAGCAGTTTATCCGCGCTCGACAGGGGAGGGTACGAGCAGTACTTC CASSLSALDRGGYEQYF
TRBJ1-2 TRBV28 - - TGTGCCAGCGCGTCAGATTACTATGGCTACACCTTC CASASDYYGYTF
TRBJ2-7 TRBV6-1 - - TGTGCCAGTCGTACGGGGCAGGGACGCTCCTACGAGCAGTACTTC CASRTGQGRSYEQYF
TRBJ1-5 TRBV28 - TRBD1 TGTGCCAGCAAGAGCAGGGGGCGCCCTCAGCCCCAGCATTTT CASKSRGRPQPQHF
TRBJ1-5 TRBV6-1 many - TGTGCCAGCAGTGGGCAGGGAAATAATCAGCCCCAGCATTTT CASSGQGNNQPQHF
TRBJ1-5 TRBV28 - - TGTGCCAGCATGGCGGAGTCCCTCGGCAATCAGCCCCAGCATTTT CASMAESLGNQPQHF
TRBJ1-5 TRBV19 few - TGTGCCAGTACCCCCGACAGGTTGATGGAGCCCCAGCATTTT CASTPDRLMEPQHF
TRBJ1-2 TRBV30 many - TGTGCCTGGAGCGCCAGTGGGGCCCCCTTTGGCTACACCTTC CAWSASGAPFGYTF
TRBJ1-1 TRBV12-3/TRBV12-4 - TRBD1 TGTGCCAGCAGTTTATACGGGACAGGGAAGACTGAAGCTTTCTTT CASSLYGTGKTEAFF
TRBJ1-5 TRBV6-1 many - TGTGCCAGCAAGTCGCGTTACTATAGCAATCAGCCCCAGCATTTT CASKSRYYSNQPQHF
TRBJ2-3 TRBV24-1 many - TGTGCCACCAGTGACTCAGCGGTGTTGGATACGCAGTATTTT CATSDSAVLDTQYF
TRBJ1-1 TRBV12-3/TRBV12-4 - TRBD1 TGTGCCAGCAGCCGACAGGGTCTCATGAACACTGAAGCTTTCTTT CASSRQGLMNTEAFF
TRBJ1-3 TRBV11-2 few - TGTGCCAGCAGCTTAGAATGGGGCCGAATCACCCCCTCTGGAAACACCATATATTTT CASSLEWGRITPSGNTIYF
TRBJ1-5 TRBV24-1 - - TGTGCCACCAGTGATTCTAAAGGGACCTATAGCAATCAGCCCCAGCATTTT CATSDSKGTYSNQPQHF
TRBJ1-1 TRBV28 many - TGTGCCAGCAGTGGGGCAGCGAACACTGAAGCTTTCTTT CASSGAANTEAFF
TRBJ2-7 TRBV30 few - TGTGCCTGGACCCCCAAAGGACCTAAGCAGTACTTC CAWTPKGPKQYF
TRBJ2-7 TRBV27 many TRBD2 TGTGCCAGCAGTCTTGGGACTAGCGGGGGCTACGAGCAGTACTTC CASSLGTSGGYEQYF
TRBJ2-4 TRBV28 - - TGTGCCAGCAGCCCTGAAGGGGGGTACAAAAACATTCAGTACTTC CASSPEGGYKNIQYF
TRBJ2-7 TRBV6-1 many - TGTGCCACCGTCCCGCCGGGGGGCGAGCTGAAACGCGAGCAGTACTTC CATVPPGGELKREQYF